The 5 T cell receptor beta chains below were found in one sample sequenced in a study of human thymus T cells. Generated by immunoSEQ multiplex PCR, the TCRdb table keeps only in-frame clones and is missing some. The repertoire has more than 50,000 clones, 94% of them found once; the top ten carry about 6.5%. The sequenced sample was blood. The receptor source for this set is a boy under two years old with a congenital heart defect but otherwise immunologically healthy.

The V gene is TRBV7-3, the J gene TRBJ1-1; TRBD1 agrees at 7 bases. The V segment lost 5 bases and the J segment 1 base; nucleotides outside the gene matches: 1. Germline V gene data show CDR1 as SGHTA and CDR2 as FQGTGA. This CDR3 has 13 residues. In DNA form, the CDR3 reads TGTGCCAGCAGCCGGGACAGGAACACTGAAGCTTTCTTT. It encodes CASSRDRNTEAFF.

V usage is TRBV7-3 and J usage is TRBJ2-5, with 7 bases aligning to TRBD2. The CDR3 spans 15 residues. After removal of 1 base from V and 7 bases from J, the junction contained 9 bases not matched to a gene. CDR1 is SGHTA, CDR2 FQGTGA, per germline. The CDR3 coding sequence is TGTGCCAGCAGCTTAAAGGGAGGGGAGGCTTGGACCCAGTACTTC. Translation: CASSLKGGEAWTQYF.

V usage is TRBV27 and J usage is TRBJ2-7; 9 positions match TRBD1. The CDR3 is made up of 15 amino acids. V shed 2 bases and J 0 bases; nucleotides not matched to a gene: 2. In germline, CDR1 is MNHEY, CDR2 SMNVEV (reference sequence). In DNA, the CDR3 is TGTGCCAGCAGTTTAGGGACAGGGCCCTCCTACGAGCAGTACTTC. This encodes CASSLGTGPSYEQYF.

The rearrangement joins TRBV28 to TRBJ2-7; D ambiguous. Per the germline V gene, CDR1 is MDHEN and CDR2 is SYDVKM. This CDR3 is built from 14 residues. Trimming removed 2 bases from V and 0 bases from J, with 8 bases in between. The CDR3 DNA is TGTGCCAGCAGTTTACTAACTCCCTCCTACGAGCAGTACTTC. Encoded protein: CASSLLTPSYEQYF.

The V call is TRBV5-5, the J call TRBJ2-1; D unresolved. This CDR3 comprises 17 residues. Trimming took 6 bases from V and 4 from J, leaving 23 bases between them. Germline V gene data show CDR1 as SGHKS and CDR2 as YYEKEE (reference sequence). CDR3 sequence reads: CASTHLGRAPWYNEQFF. CDR3 nucleotides: TGTGCCAGCACCCACTTGGGTCGGGCTCCCTGGTACAATGAGCAGTTCTTC.